This T cell receptor (beta chain) was found in a study of T cells in Graves' hyperthyroidism and ophthalmopathy. V dropped 4 bases and J dropped 2 bases, with 12 bases sitting between them. Germline values: CDR1 SEHNR, CDR2 FQNEAQ (reference sequence). The CDR3 spans 15 residues. Amplification yielded TCR beta CDR3 regions, with RNA transcripts as the source. The HTBI primer set drove a first-round RT-PCR of the TCR CDR3. In TCRdb, the multiplex PCR reads were re-called with MiXCR into one record per CDR3 protein. Among some 720,000 distinct CDR3 sequences listed, roughly 17% were seen once. The study defined stable Graves' hyperthyroidism as no ophthalmopathy progression within 18 months. Patients aged 18 to 65 had newly diagnosed hyperthyroidism lasting under 2 months.

The source is a man aged 18-30 years with Graves' hyperthyroidism. The V gene is TRBV7-9, the J gene TRBJ2-1, with D perhaps being TRBD1 or TRBD2 (5 bases each). Sequenced sample: blood. In DNA form, the CDR3 reads TGTGCCAGCAGCTCCGGGACGGACGCCTACAATGAGCAGTTCTTC. Amino acids: CASSSGTDAYNEQFF.